This T cell receptor (beta chain) was identified during a study of cytomegalovirus exposure and HLA in healthy donors. Findings of the study overall: An Asian-associated ancestry cluster reportedly showed fewer N-insertions than the approximately 620-donor mean in a later analysis. Most of the TCR beta V segments (in an earlier analysis) were productive either about 87% or about 30% of the time. A few CMV-associated chains were confirmed in vitro to be specific for CMV antigens.

This clone was seen more than once but under ten times. Its antigen remains unknown. Amplification used 60 Vbeta primers and 13 Jbeta primers. Sequencing used immunoSEQ multiplex PCR; TCRdb keeps in-frame clones, though not all of them. The sample yields about 150,000 clones, over 60% seen once. The CDR3 consists of 14 residues. The V gene's germline CDR1 is MNHEY and CDR2 SMNVEV (reference sequence). Trimming removed 3 bases at V and 2 bases at J, with 8 bases between. J is TRBJ1-5 and V is TRBV27; tentative D call: TRBD1 (5 bases). The sequence derives from a woman in her 30s in good health and CMV-seropositive. The sequenced material came from PBMCs. The CDR3 spells CASSFWGGNQPQHF. In DNA form, the CDR3 reads TGTGCCAGCAGTTTTTGGGGGGGCAATCAGCCCCAGCATTTT.